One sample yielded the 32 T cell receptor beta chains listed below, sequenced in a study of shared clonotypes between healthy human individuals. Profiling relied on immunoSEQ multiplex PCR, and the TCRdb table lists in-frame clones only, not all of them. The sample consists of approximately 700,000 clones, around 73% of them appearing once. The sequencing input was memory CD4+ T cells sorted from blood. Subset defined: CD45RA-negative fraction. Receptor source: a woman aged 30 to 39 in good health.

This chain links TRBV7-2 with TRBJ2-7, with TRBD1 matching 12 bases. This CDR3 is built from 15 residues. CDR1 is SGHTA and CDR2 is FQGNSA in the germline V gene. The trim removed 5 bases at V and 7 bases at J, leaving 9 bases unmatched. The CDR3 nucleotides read TGTGCCAGCAGCCTGACCGGGACAGGGGGCCAGGAGCAGTACTTC. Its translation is CASSLTGTGGQEQYF. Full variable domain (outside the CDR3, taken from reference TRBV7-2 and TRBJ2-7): GAGVSQSPSNKVTEKGKDVELRCDPISGHTALYWYRQSLGQGLEFLIYFQGNSAPDKSGLPSDRFSAERTGGSVSTLTIQRTQQEDSAVYLCASSLTGTGGQEQYFGPGTRLTVT.

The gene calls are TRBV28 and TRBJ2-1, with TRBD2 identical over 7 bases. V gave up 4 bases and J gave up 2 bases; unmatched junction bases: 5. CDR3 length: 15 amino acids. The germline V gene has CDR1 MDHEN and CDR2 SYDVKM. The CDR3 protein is CASSWAGAAYNEQFF. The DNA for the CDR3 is TGTGCCAGCAGTTGGGCGGGAGCAGCCTACAATGAGCAGTTCTTC.

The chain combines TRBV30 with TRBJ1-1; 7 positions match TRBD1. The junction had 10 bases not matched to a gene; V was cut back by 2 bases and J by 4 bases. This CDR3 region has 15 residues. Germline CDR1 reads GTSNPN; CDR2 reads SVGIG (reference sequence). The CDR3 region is CAWSTNRGDITEAFF. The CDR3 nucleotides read TGTGCCTGGAGTACCAACAGGGGAGACATCACTGAAGCTTTCTTT.

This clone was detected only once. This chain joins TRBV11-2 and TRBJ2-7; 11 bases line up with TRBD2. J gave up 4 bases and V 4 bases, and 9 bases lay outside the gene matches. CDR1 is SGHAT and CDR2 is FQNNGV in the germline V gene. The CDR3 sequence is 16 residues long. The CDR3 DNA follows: TGTGCCAGCAGCTCCGACTTAGCGGGAGGGAGGTACGAGCAGTACTTC. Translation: CASSSDLAGGRYEQYF.

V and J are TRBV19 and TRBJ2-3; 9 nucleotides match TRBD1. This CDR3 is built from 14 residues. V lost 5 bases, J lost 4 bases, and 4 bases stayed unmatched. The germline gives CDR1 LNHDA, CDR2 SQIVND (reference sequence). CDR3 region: CASSAGDRADTQYF. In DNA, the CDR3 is TGTGCCAGTAGTGCCGGGGACAGGGCAGATACGCAGTATTTT.

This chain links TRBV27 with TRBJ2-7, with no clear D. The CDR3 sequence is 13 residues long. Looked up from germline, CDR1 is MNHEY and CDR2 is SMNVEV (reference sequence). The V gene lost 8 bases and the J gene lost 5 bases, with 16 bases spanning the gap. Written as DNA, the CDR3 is TGTGCCAGCGGTCCAGAGAATTTCCACGAGCAGTACTTC. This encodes CASGPENFHEQYF.

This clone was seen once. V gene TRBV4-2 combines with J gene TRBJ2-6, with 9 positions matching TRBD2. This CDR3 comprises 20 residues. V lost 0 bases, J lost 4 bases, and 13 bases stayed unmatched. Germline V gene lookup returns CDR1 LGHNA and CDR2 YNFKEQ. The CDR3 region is CASSQEGLAGRARGANVLTF. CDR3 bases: TGTGCCAGCAGCCAAGAGGGGCTAGCGGGACGAGCGCGAGGGGCCAACGTCCTGACTTTC.

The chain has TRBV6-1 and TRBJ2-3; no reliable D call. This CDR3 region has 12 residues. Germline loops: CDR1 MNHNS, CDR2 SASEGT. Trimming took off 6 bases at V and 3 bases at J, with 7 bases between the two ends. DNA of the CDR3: TGTGCCAGCAGAGGCTGGACAGATACGCAGTATTTT. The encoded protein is CASRGWTDTQYF.

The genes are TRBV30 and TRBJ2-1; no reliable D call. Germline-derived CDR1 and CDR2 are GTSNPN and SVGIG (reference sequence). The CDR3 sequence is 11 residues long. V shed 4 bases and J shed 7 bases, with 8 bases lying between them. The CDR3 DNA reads TGTGCCTGGATGCACGGAAATGAGCAGTTCTTC. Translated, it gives CAWMHGNEQFF.

The CDR3 loop reads CASSFFIVGTSSYNEQFF. For the CDR3, the DNA is TGTGCCAGCAGTTTCTTTATCGTGGGAACGAGCTCCTACAATGAGCAGTTCTTC. This rearrangement joins TRBV28 to TRBJ2-1; D gene unclear. The V gene's germline CDR1 is MDHEN and CDR2 SYDVKM. CDR3 length: 18 residues. Between the trimmed V and J ends, which lost 3 bases and 0 bases, there was a span of 18 bases.

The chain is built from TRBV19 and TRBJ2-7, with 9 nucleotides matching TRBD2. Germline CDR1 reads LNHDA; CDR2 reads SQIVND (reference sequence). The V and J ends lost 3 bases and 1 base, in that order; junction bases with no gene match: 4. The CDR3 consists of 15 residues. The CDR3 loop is CASSIGTSRSYEQYF. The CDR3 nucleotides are TGTGCCAGTAGTATTGGGACTAGCAGATCCTACGAGCAGTACTTC.

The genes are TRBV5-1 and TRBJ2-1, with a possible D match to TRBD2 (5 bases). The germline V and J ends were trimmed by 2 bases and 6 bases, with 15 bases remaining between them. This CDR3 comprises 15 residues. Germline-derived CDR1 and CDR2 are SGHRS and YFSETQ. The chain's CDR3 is CASSFNTGSGNEQFF. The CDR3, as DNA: TGCGCCAGCAGCTTCAATACGGGAAGTGGCAATGAGCAGTTCTTC.

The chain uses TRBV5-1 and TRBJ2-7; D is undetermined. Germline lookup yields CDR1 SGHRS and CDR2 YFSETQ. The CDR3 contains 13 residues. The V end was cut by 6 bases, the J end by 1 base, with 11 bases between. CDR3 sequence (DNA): TGCGCCAGCACCCCCCCTGGGTCCTACGAGCAGTACTTC. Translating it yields CASTPPGSYEQYF. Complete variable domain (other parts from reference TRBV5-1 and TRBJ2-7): KAGVTQTPRYLIKTRGQQVTLSCSPISGHRSVSWYQQTPGQGLQFLFEYFSETQRNKGNFPGRFSGRQFSNSRSEMNVSTLELGDSALYLCASTPPGSYEQYFGPGTRLTVT.

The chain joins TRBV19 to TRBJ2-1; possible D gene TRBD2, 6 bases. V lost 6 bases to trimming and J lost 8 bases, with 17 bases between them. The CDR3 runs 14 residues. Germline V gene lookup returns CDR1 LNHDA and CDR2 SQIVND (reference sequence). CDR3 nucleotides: TGTGCCAGTAGGCGCCGGGACCCTAGCGATGAGCAGTTCTTC. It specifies CASRRRDPSDEQFF.

The CDR3 loop reads CASSLWVEAQRETQYF. CDR3 in DNA: TGTGCCAGCAGTTTATGGGTTGAGGCCCAGAGGGAGACCCAGTACTTC. V and J are TRBV28 and TRBJ2-5, with unresolved D. The V end was cut by 0 bases, the J end by 5 bases, with 16 bases between. CDR1 is MDHEN, CDR2 SYDVKM, per germline. The CDR3 covers 16 residues.

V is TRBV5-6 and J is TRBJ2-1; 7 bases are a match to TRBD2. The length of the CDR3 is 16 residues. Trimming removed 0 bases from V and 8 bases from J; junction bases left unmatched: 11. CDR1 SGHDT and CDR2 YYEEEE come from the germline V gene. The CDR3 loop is CASSLGNGLDIHEQFF. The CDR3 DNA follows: TGTGCCAGCAGCTTGGGCAATGGACTAGATATACATGAGCAGTTCTTC.

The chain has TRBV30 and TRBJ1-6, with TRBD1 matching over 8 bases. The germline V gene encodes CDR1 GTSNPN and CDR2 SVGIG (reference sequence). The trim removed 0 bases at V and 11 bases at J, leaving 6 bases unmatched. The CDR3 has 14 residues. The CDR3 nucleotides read TGTGCCTGGAGTGTACGTCAGGGGGCCACACCCCTCCACTTT. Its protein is CAWSVRQGATPLHF.

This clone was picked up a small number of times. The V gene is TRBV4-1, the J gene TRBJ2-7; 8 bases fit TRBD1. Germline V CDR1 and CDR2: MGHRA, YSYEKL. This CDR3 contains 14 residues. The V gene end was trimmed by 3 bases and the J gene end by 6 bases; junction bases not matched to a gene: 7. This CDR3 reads CASSQLDRDREQYF. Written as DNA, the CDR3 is TGCGCCAGCAGCCAGTTGGACAGGGACCGCGAGCAGTACTTC.

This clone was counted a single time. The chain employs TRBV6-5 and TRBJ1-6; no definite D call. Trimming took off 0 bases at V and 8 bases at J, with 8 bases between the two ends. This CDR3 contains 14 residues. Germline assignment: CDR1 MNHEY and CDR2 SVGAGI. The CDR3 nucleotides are TGTGCCAGCAGTTACTCGATGGGATATTCACCCCTCCACTTT. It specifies CASSYSMGYSPLHF.

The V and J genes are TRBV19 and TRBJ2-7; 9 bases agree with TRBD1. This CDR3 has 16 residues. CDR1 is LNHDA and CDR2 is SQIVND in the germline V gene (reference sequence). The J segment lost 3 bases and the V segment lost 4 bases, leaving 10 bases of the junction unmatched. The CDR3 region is CASSRNPGTGFYEQYF. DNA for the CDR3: TGTGCCAGTAGTAGGAACCCCGGGACAGGGTTCTACGAGCAGTACTTC.

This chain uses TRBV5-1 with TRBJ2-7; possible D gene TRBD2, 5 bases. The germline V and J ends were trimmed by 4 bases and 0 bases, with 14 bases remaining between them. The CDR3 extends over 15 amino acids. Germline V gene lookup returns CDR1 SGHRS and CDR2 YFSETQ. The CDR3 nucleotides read TGCGCCAGCAGCGTGGCGGGCCAACCCTCCTACGAGCAGTACTTC. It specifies CASSVAGQPSYEQYF.

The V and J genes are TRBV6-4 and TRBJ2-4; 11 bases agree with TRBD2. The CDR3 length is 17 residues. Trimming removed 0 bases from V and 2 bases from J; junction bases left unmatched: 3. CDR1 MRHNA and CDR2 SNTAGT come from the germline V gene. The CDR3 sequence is CASSDSASGRPKNIQYF. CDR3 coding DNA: TGTGCCAGCAGTGACTCGGCTAGCGGGAGGCCCAAAAACATTCAGTACTTC.

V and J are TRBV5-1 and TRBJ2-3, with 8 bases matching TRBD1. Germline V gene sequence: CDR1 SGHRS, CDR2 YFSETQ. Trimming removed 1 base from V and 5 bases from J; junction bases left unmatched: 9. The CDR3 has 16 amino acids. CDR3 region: CASSLNGQGRGDTQYF. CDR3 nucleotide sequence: TGCGCCAGCAGCTTGAATGGACAGGGAAGAGGAGATACGCAGTATTTT.

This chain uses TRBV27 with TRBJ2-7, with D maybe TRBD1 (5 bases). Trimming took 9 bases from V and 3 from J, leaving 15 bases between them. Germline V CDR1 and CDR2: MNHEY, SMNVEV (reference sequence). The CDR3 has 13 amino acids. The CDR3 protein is CASRRTQNYEQYF. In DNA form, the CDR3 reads TGTGCCAGTCGTCGGACACAAAACTACGAGCAGTACTTC.

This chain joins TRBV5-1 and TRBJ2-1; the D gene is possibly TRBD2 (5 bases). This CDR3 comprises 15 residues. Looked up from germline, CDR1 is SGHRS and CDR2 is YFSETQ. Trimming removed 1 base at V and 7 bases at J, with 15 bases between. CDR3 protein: CASSLSSFLGNEQFF. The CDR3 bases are TGCGCCAGCAGCTTGTCTAGCTTCCTAGGTAATGAGCAGTTCTTC.

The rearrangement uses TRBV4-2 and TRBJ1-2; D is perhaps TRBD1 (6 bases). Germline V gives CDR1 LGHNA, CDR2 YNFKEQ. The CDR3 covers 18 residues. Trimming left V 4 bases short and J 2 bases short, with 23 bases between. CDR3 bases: TGTGCCAGCAGCCCCCAAGTACAGGGTGCGGGGGCAAACTATGGCTACACCTTC. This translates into CASSPQVQGAGANYGYTF.

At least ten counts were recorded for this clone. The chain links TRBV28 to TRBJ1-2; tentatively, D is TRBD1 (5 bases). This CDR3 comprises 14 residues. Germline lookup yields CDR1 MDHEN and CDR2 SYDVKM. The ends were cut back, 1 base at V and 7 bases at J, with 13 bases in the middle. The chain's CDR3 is CASSLSGTAGGYTF. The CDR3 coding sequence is TGTGCCAGCAGTTTATCCGGGACGGCGGGTGGCTACACCTTC.

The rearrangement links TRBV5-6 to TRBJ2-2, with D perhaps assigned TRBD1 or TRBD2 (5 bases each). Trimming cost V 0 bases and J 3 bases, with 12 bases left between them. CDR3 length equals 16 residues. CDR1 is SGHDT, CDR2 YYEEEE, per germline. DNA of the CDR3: TGTGCCAGCAGCTTGGCAGGGACCGGGGACACCGGGGAGCTGTTTTTT. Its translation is CASSLAGTGDTGELFF.

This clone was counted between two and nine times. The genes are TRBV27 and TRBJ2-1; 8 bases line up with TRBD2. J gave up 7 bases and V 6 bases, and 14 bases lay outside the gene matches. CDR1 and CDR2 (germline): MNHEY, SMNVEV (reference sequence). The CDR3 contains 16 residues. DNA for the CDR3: TGTGCCAGCAGCCTCGGGGGGGGCCTAGGTCGTAATGAGCAGTTCTTC. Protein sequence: CASSLGGGLGRNEQFF.

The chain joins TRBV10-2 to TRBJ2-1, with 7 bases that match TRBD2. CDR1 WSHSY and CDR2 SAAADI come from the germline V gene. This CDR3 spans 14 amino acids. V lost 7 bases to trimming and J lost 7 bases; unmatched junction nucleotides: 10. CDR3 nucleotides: TGCGCCAGCAACAGCGGGACCAGTGTAAATGAGCAGTTCTTC. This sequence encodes CASNSGTSVNEQFF.

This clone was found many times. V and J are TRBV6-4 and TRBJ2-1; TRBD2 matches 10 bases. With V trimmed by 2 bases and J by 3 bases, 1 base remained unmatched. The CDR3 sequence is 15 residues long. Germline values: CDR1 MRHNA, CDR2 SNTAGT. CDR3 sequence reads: CASSDASGSYNEQFF. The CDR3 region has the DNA TGTGCCAGCAGTGACGCTAGCGGGAGCTACAATGAGCAGTTCTTC.

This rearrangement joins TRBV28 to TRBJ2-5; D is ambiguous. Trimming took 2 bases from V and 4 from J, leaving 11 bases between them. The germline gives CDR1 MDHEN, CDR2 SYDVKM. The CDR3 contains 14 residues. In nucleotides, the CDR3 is TGTGCCAGCAGTTTACTCCTGCTTCGAGAGACCCAGTACTTC. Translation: CASSLLLLRETQYF.